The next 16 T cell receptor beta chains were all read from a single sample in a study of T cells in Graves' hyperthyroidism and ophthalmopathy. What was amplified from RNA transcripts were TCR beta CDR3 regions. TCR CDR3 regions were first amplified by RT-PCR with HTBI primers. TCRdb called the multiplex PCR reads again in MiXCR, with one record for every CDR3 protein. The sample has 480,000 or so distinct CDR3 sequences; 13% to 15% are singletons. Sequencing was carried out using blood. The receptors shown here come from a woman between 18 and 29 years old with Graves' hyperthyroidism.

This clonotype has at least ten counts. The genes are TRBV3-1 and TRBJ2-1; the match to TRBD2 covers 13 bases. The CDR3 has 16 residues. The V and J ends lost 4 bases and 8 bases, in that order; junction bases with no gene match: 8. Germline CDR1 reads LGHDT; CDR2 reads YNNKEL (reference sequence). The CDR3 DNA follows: TGTGCCAGCAGCCCTACGACTAGCGGGAGGTTTGATGAGCAGTTCTTC. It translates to CASSPTTSGRFDEQFF.

In DNA, the CDR3 is TGTGCCAGCAGTGCCCAGGGACAGGGAGGTGGCTACACCTTC. Protein sequence: CASSAQGQGGGYTF. J is TRBJ1-2 and V is TRBV2, with 9 bases matching TRBD1. J was trimmed by 7 bases and V by 4 bases; bases with no gene match: 7. Per germline, CDR1 SNHLY and CDR2 FYNNEI. This CDR3 comprises 14 residues.

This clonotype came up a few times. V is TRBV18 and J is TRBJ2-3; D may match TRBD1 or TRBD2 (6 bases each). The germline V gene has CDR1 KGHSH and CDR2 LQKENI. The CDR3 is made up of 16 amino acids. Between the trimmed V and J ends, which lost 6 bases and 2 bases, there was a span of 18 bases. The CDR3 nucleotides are TGTGCCAGCTCCTTAACAGGGACTCCCTACACAGATACGCAGTATTTT. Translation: CASSLTGTPYTDTQYF.

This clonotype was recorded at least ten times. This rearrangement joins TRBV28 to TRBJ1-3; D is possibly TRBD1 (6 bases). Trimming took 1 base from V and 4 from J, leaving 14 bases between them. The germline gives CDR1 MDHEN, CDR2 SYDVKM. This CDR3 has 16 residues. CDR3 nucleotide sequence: TGTGCCAGCAGTTTATCGGGGGGGGCGTGGGGAAACACCATATATTTT. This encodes CASSLSGGAWGNTIYF.

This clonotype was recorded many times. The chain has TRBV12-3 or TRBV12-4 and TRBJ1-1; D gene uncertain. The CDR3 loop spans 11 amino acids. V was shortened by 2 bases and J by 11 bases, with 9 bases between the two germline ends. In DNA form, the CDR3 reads TGTGCCAGCAGTTTAAGGGAGATCGCTTTCTTT. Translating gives CASSLREIAFF.

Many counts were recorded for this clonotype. CDR3 sequence: CASSRSGYEQFF. The CDR3 DNA sequence: TGTGCCAGCAGCCGCTCGGGGTATGAGCAGTTCTTC. This rearrangement joins TRBV3-1 to TRBJ2-1; D is possibly TRBD2 (5 bases). This CDR3 is 12 amino acids long. The germline gives CDR1 LGHDT, CDR2 YNNKEL (reference sequence). Trimming stripped 4 bases from V and 8 bases from J, with 9 bases between.

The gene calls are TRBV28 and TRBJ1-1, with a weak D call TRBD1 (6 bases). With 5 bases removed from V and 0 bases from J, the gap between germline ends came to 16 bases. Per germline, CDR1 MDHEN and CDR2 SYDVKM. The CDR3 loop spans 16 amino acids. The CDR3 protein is CASSVPGETLNTEAFF. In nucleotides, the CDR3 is TGTGCCAGCAGTGTTCCAGGGGAAACACTGAACACTGAAGCTTTCTTT. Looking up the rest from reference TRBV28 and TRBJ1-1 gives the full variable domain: DVKVTQSSRYLVKRTGEKVFLECVQDMDHENMFWYRQDPGLGLRLIYFSYDVKMKEKGDIPEGYSVSREKKERFSLILESASTNQTSMYLCASSVPGETLNTEAFFGQGTRLTVV.

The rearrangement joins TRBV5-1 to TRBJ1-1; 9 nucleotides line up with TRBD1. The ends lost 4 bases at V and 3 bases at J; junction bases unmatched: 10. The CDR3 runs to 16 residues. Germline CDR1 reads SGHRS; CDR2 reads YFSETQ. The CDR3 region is CASSMRTGGAYTEAFF. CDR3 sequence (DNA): TGCGCCAGCAGCATGAGAACAGGGGGCGCCTACACTGAAGCTTTCTTT.

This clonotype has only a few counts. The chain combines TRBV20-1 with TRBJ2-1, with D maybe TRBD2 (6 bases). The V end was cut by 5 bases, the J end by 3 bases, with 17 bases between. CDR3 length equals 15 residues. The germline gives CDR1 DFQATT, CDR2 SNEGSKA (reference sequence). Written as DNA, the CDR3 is TGCAGTGCTGTCCCACTAGGGCGGGACTACAATGAGCAGTTCTTC. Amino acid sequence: CSAVPLGRDYNEQFF.

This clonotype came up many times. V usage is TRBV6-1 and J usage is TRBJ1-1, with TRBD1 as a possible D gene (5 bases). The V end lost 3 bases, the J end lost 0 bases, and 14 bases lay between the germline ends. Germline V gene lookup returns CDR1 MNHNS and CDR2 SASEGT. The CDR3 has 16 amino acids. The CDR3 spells CASSDPGRRMNTEAFF. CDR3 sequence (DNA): TGTGCCAGCAGTGATCCGGGACGGAGGATGAACACTGAAGCTTTCTTT.

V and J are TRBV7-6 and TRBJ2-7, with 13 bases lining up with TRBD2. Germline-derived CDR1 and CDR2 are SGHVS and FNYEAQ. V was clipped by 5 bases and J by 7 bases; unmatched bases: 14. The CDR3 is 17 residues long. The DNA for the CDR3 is TGTGCCAGCAGCCCCAGAACACTAGCGGGGGGGGCGTATGAGCAGTACTTC. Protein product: CASSPRTLAGGAYEQYF.

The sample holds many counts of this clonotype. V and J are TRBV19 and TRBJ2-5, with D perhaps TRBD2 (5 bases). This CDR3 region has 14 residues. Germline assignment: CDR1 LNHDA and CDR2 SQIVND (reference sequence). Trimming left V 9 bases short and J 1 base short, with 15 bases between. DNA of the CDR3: TGTGCCAGAAAGTTCCTAGCCCCCCAAGAGACCCAGTACTTC. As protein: CARKFLAPQETQYF.

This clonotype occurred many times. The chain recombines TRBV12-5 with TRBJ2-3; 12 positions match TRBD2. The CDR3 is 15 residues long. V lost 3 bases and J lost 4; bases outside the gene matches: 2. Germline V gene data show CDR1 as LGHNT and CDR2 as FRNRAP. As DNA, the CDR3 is TGTGCTAGTGGTTTACGACTAGCGGGAGCAGATACGCAGTATTTT. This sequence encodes CASGLRLAGADTQYF.

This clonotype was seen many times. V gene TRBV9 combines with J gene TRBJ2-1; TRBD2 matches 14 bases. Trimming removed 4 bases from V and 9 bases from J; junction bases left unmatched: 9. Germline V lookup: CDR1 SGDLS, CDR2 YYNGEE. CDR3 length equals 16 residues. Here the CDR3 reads CASSPRLAGGPLEQFF. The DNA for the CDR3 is TGTGCCAGCAGCCCCAGACTAGCGGGAGGGCCTCTTGAGCAGTTCTTC.

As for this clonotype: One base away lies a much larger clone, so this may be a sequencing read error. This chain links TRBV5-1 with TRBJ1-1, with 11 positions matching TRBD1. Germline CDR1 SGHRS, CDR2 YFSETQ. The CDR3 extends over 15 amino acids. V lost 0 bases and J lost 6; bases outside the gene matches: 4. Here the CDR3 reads CASSLDQDRGPEAFF. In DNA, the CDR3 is TGCGCCAGCAGCTTGGATCAGGACAGGGGGCCTGAAGCTTTCTTT.

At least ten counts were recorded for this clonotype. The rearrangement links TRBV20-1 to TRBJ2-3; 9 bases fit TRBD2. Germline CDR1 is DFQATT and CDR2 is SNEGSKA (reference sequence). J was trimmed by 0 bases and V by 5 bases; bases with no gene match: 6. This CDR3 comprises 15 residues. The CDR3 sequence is CSAPGTSQSTDTQYF. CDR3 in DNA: TGCAGTGCTCCCGGGACTAGCCAGAGCACAGATACGCAGTATTTT.